A selection of T cell receptor beta chains follows, all from one sample in a study of post-analysis software for immune sequencing data. TCRdb ran MiXCR on the PCR reads and lists one entry per CDR3 protein. This table has about 540,000 distinct CDR3 sequences, around 31% appearing once. The sample comprised blood. The source of these receptors is a girl aged 2 to 17 with multiple sclerosis. Both conserved end residues are part of each CDR3. D genes are given only for firm matches. Part of the rows lack a size; the others show once, few, many or a class for expanded clones.

CASSQEGGYSNQPQHF	TGCGCCAGCAGCCAAGAGGGCGGATATAGCAATCAGCCCCAGCATTTT	TRBV4-1	NA	NA	TRBJ1-5
CASSQTLAGPTNEKLFF	TGCGCCAGCAGCCAGACCTTAGCTGGGCCAACTAATGAAAAACTGTTTTTT	TRBV4-1	NA	NA	TRBJ1-4
CASSPPSSPYEQYF	TGTGCCAGCAGCCCTCCCAGTTCACCCTACGAGCAGTACTTC	TRBV11-2	NA	few	TRBJ2-7
CASTEEGGKGSKQYF	TGTGCCAGCACCGAAGAGGGAGGGAAGGGTAGTAAGCAGTACTTC	TRBV2	TRBD2	NA	TRBJ2-7
CSAPGRQGNTEAFF	TGCAGTGCCCCGGGGCGGCAGGGGAACACTGAAGCTTTCTTT	TRBV20-1	NA	NA	TRBJ1-1
CASSYLIASTDTQYF	TGTGCCAGCAGTTACCTAATCGCTAGCACAGATACGCAGTATTTT	TRBV6-5	NA	NA	TRBJ2-3
CASSPRGQGISGELFF	TGTGCCAGCAGCCCTCGGGGACAGGGGATCTCCGGGGAGCTGTTTTTT	TRBV12-3/TRBV12-4	TRBD1	NA	TRBJ2-2
CASSPGGLKTQFF	TGTGCCAGCAGCCCGGGGGGACTGAAGACCCAGTTCTTC	TRBV12-3/TRBV12-4	TRBD2	few	TRBJ2-1
CASSSWVGSGVNEKLFF	TGTGCCAGCAGTTCATGGGTGGGGTCCGGGGTTAATGAAAAACTGTTTTTT	TRBV12-3/TRBV12-4	NA	few	TRBJ1-4
CASSFLKGAQYF	TGTGCCAGCAGCTTCCTGAAGGGGGCGCAGTACTTC	TRBV5-6	TRBD1	few	TRBJ2-7
CASSQLFGGARAGIQYF	TGTGCCAGCAGCCAATTATTTGGGGGCGCAAGAGCGGGGATACAGTACTTC	TRBV3-1	NA	few	TRBJ2-4
CASSITGTGTSGANVLTF	TGCGCCAGCAGCATAACCGGGACAGGAACCTCTGGGGCCAACGTCCTGACTTTC	TRBV5-1	TRBD1	NA	TRBJ2-6
CSARPYSGDGGGTDTQYF	TGCAGTGCTAGACCCTATAGCGGGGACGGCGGGGGCACAGATACGCAGTATTTT	TRBV20-1	TRBD2	few	TRBJ2-3
CASSFDDPVLTEAFF	TGCGCCAGCAGCTTCGACGACCCAGTACTCACTGAAGCTTTCTTT	TRBV5-1	NA	NA	TRBJ1-1
CASSTIQETQYF	TGTGCCAGCAGTACAATACAAGAGACCCAGTACTTC	TRBV2	NA	NA	TRBJ2-5
CSASTSIYEQYF	TGCAGTGCCAGTACTAGTATCTACGAGCAGTACTTC	TRBV20-1	NA	many	TRBJ2-7
CSVAQGFEAFF	TGCAGCGTTGCCCAGGGGTTTGAAGCTTTCTTT	TRBV29-1	NA	NA	TRBJ1-1
CASSQDRAGAFNEQFF	TGCGCCAGCAGCCAAGATCGGGCGGGGGCCTTCAATGAGCAGTTCTTC	TRBV4-1	NA	few	TRBJ2-1
CASSPLRAGGADTQYF	TGCGCCAGCAGCCCTCTTCGAGCGGGGGGGGCAGATACGCAGTATTTT	TRBV4-1	TRBD2	few	TRBJ2-3
CAIAGPGEQFF	TGTGCCATCGCCGGCCCTGGTGAGCAGTTCTTC	TRBV10-3	NA	few	TRBJ2-1
CASSLEGVGGTLAKNIQYF	TGTGCCAGCAGCTTAGAGGGTGTTGGGGGAACCTTAGCCAAAAACATTCAGTACTTC	TRBV7-9	NA	NA	TRBJ2-4
CASSSDRAAEAFF	TGTGCCAGCAGCTCAGACAGGGCGGCTGAAGCTTTCTTT	TRBV7-3	TRBD1	NA	TRBJ1-1
CASSQGSGRGSTDTQYF	TGTGCCAGCAGCCAAGGCTCCGGCAGGGGGAGCACAGATACGCAGTATTTT	TRBV3-1	TRBD1	few	TRBJ2-3
CSVIDGLEKLFF	TGCAGCGTTATCGACGGCCTTGAAAAACTGTTTTTT	TRBV29-1	NA	few	TRBJ1-4
CASRTGDRTGELFF	TGTGCCAGCAGGACAGGGGACAGGACCGGGGAGCTGTTTTTT	TRBV12-3/TRBV12-4	TRBD1	NA	TRBJ2-2
CSARRRRRVEAFF	TGCAGTGCTAGACGTAGGAGGCGGGTGGAAGCTTTCTTT	TRBV20-1	NA	NA	TRBJ1-1
CASSPTTSAYEQYF	TGCGCCAGCAGCCCGACTACTAGCGCCTACGAGCAGTACTTC	TRBV5-1	TRBD2	NA	TRBJ2-7
CASSPGPLGYEQYF	TGTGCCAGCAGCCCGGGGCCTCTGGGCTACGAGCAGTACTTC	TRBV5-5	NA	many	TRBJ2-7
CSARERGRAYEQYF	TGCAGTGCTAGAGAGAGGGGGCGCGCCTACGAGCAGTACTTC	TRBV20-1	TRBD1	NA	TRBJ2-7
CASRLSGGASELFF	TGTGCCAGCCGGCTTAGCGGGGGGGCGTCGGAGCTGTTTTTT	TRBV12-3/TRBV12-4	TRBD2	NA	TRBJ2-2
CASSLGPSGVSYEQYF	TGTGCCAGCAGTTTAGGGCCTAGCGGCGTCTCCTACGAGCAGTACTTC	TRBV12-3/TRBV12-4	TRBD2	NA	TRBJ2-7
CASGFRGAEETQYF	TGCGCCAGCGGTTTTAGGGGGGCCGAAGAGACCCAGTACTTC	TRBV10-2	NA	few	TRBJ2-5
CSARDLGDTQYF	TGCAGTGCTAGAGATCTTGGAGATACGCAGTATTTT	TRBV20-1	NA	many	TRBJ2-3
CASSESGGAWSEQFF	TGTGCCAGCAGCGAAAGCGGGGGGGCGTGGAGTGAGCAGTTCTTC	TRBV9	TRBD2	once	TRBJ2-1
CASSLDRRGSSYEQYF	TGCGCCAGCAGCTTGGATCGGCGGGGGAGCTCCTACGAGCAGTACTTC	TRBV5-1	TRBD2	NA	TRBJ2-7
CASSQVWGPNTEAFF	TGTGCCAGCAGCCAAGTCTGGGGACCGAACACTGAAGCTTTCTTT	TRBV14	NA	NA	TRBJ1-1
CASSYLPGGWVDSPLHF	TGTGCCAGCAGTTACCTCCCAGGGGGCTGGGTCGACTCACCCCTCCACTTT	TRBV6-6	TRBD1	NA	TRBJ1-6
CASSQDFMEGYGYTF	TGCGCCAGCAGCCAAGATTTTATGGAAGGATATGGCTACACCTTC	TRBV4-1	NA	few	TRBJ1-2
CSAPAPGGDTEAFF	TGCAGTGCTCCCGCCCCAGGGGGTGACACTGAAGCTTTCTTT	TRBV20-1	TRBD1	NA	TRBJ1-1
CSARVGGLAGEETQYF	TGCAGTGCTAGAGTTGGTGGGCTAGCGGGGGAAGAGACCCAGTACTTC	TRBV20-1	TRBD2	NA	TRBJ2-5
CASSYSGGNEQYF	TGTGCCAGCAGCTATAGCGGGGGAAACGAGCAGTACTTC	TRBV7-3	TRBD2	NA	TRBJ2-7
CASSTRVRGETQYF	TGTGCCAGCAGTACCAGAGTTCGGGGAGAGACCCAGTACTTC	TRBV12-3/TRBV12-4	NA	NA	TRBJ2-5
CASSPRTGVNYGYTF	TGCGCCAGCAGCCCCCGGACAGGAGTAAACTATGGCTACACCTTC	TRBV5-1	TRBD1	NA	TRBJ1-2
CASSVRDRNNEQFF	TGTGCCAGCAGCGTCCGGGACCGCAACAATGAGCAGTTCTTC	TRBV9	NA	few	TRBJ2-1
CASSHRLVRETQYF	TGTGCCAGCAGCCATAGGCTAGTTAGGGAGACCCAGTACTTC	TRBV28	NA	few	TRBJ2-5
CATSRGVGLAENIQYF	TGTGCCACCAGCAGGGGAGTTGGACTAGCGGAAAACATTCAGTACTTC	TRBV15	TRBD2	NA	TRBJ2-4